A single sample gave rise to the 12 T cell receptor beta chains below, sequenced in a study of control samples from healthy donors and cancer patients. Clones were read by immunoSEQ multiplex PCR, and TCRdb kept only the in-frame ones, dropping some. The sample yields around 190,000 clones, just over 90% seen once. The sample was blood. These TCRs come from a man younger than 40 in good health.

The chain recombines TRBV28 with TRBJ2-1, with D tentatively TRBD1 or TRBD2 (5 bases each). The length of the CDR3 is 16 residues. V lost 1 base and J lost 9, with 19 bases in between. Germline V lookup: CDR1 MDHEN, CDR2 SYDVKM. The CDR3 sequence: CASSLFGAGMSLEQFF. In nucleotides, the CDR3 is TGTGCCAGCAGTTTATTCGGGGCAGGGATGTCCCTTGAGCAGTTCTTC.

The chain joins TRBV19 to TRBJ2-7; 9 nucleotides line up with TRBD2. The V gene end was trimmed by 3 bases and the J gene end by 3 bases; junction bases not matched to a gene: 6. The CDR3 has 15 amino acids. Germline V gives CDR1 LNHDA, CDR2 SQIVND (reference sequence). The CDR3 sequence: CASSILAGINYEQYF. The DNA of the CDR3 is TGTGCCAGTAGTATTCTAGCGGGAATAAACTACGAGCAGTACTTC.

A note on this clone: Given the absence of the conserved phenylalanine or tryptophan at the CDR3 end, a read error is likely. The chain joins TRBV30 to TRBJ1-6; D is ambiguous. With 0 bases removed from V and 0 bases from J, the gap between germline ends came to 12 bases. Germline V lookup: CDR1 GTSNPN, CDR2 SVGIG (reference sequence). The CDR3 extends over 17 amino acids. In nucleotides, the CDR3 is TGTGCCTGGAGTGTATGGGCAGGCAACTCCTATAATTCACCCCTCCACCTT. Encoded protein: CAWSVWAGNSYNSPLHL.

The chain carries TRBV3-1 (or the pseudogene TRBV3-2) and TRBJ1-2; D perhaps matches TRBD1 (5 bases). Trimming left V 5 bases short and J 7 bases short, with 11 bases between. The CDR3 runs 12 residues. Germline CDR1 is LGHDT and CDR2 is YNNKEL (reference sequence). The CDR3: CASSKTGGGYTF. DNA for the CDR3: TGTGCCAGCAGCAAAACAGGTGGTGGCTACACCTTC.

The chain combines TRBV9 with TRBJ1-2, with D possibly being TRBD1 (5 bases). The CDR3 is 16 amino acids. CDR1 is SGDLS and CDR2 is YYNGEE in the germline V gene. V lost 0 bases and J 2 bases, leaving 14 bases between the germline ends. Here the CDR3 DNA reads TGTGCCAGCAGCGTAGACCCAGGGCAAAGCAACTATGGCTACACCTTC. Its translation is CASSVDPGQSNYGYTF.

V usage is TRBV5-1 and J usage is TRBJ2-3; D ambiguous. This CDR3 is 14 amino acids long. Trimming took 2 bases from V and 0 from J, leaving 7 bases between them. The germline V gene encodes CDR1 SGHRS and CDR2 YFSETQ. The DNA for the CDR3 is TGCGCCAGCAGCTTTGACGGTAGCACAGATACGCAGTATTTT. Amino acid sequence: CASSFDGSTDTQYF.

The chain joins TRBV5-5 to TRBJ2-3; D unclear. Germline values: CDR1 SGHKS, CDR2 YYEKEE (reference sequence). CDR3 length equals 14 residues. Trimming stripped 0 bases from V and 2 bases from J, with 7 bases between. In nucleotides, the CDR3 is TGTGCCAGCAGCTTGGTACTAATCACAGATACGCAGTATTTT. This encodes CASSLVLITDTQYF.

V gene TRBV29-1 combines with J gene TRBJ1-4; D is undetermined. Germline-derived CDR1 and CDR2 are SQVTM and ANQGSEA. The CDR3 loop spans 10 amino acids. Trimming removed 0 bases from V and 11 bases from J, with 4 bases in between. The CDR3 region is CSVEEGKLFF. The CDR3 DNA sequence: TGCAGCGTTGAAGAGGGGAAACTGTTTTTT.

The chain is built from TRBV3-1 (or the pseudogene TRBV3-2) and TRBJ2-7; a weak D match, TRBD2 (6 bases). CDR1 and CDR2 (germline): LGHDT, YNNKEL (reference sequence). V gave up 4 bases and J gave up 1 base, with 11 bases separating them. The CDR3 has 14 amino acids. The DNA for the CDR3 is TGTGCCAGCAGCCTCGGAGGGCTATCCTACGAGCAGTACTTC. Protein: CASSLGGLSYEQYF.

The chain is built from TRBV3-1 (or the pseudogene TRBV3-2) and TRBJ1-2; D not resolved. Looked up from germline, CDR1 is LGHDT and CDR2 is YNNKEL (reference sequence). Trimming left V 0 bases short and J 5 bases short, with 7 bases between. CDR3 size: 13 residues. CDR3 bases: TGTGCCAGCAGCCAAGATACCGGATATGGCTACACCTTC. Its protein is CASSQDTGYGYTF.

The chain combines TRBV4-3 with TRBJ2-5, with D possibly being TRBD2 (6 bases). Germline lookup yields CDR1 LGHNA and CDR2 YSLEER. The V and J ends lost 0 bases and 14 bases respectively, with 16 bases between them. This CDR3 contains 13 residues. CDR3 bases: TGCGCCAGCAGCCAAGATATCGGGGACTTGGGATACTTC. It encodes CASSQDIGDLGYF.

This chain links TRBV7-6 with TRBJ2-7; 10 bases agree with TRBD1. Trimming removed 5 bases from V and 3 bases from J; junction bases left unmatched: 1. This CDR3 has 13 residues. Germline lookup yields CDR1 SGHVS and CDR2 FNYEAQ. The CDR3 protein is CASSRTGGYEQYF. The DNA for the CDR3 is TGTGCCAGCAGCCGGACAGGGGGCTACGAGCAGTACTTC.